This T cell receptor (beta chain) was captured by sequencing in a study of cytomegalovirus exposure and HLA in healthy donors. General study points: A link between a missense DCLRE1C variant and TCR beta V- and J-gene trimming emerged from a later analysis.

About this clone: No antigen is known for it.

A multiplex PCR was run with 60 Vbeta primers and 13 Jbeta primers. Profiling relied on immunoSEQ multiplex PCR, and the TCRdb table lists in-frame clones only, not all of them. The sample comprises 160,000 or so clones, around 85% of which are singletons, and about 4.5% rests with the top ten. This CDR3 is 15 amino acids long. CDR1 and CDR2 from the germline V gene are LGHNA and YSLEER. V shed 5 bases and J 6 bases; nucleotides not matched to a gene: 8. The clonotype originates from a middle-aged man in good health and CMV-seronegative. The source material was PBMCs. This chain uses TRBV4-3 with TRBJ2-1, with 9 bases identical to TRBD2. The CDR3: CASSAGTSRGNEQFF. The CDR3 DNA reads TGCGCCAGCAGCGCAGGGACTAGCAGGGGCAATGAGCAGTTCTTC.